This T cell receptor beta chain was sequenced during a study of cytomegalovirus exposure and HLA in healthy donors. Findings and caveats of the study: CMV serostatus was the only recorded immune exposure for donors.

The PCR used 60 Vbeta and 13 Jbeta primers. Sequencing used immunoSEQ multiplex PCR; TCRdb keeps in-frame clones, though not all of them. The sample includes about 190,000 clones, approximately 70% of them seen just once. This clone was picked up a small number of times. No antigen is known for it. This receptor was identified in a woman under 40 in good health and CMV-seronegative. Sample: PBMCs.

CDR3 sequence reads: CASSQLAGDYNEQFF. CDR3 nucleotides: TGTGCCAGCAGTCAACTAGCGGGGGATTACAATGAGCAGTTCTTC. The gene calls are TRBV6-1 and TRBJ2-1; 11 nucleotides match TRBD2. The length of the CDR3 is 15 residues. CDR1 and CDR2 from the germline V gene are MNHNS and SASEGT. V gave up 5 bases and J gave up 4 bases; unmatched junction bases: 4.